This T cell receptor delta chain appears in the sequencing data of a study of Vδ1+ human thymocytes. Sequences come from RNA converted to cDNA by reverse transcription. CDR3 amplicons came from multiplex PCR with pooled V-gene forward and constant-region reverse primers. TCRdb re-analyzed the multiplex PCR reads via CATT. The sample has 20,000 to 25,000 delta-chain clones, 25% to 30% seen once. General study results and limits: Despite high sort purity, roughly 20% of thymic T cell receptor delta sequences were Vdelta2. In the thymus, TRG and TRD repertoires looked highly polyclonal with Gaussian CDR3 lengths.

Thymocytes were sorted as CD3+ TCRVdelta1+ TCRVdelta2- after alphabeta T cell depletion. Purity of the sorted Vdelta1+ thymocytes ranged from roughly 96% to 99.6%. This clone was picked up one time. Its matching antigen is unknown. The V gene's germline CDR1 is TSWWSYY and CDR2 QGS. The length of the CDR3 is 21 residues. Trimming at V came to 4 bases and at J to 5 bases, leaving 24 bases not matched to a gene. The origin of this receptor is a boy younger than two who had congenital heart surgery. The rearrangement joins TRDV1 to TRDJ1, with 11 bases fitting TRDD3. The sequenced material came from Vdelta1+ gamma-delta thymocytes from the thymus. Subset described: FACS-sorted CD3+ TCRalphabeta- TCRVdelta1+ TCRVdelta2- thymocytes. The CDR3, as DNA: TGTGCTCTTGGGGTTGTGGGGCGGCCTTCCTACGGACTGGGGGATAGGGATAAACTCATCTTT. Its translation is CALGVVGRPSYGLGDRDKLIF.